This passage covers 25 T cell receptor beta chains from one sample sequenced in a study of T-cell reconstitution after alpha-beta-depleted transplantation in children. Preparation of the TCRbeta library involved a method that used unique molecular identifiers. MiXCR, applied by TCRdb to the PCR reads, yields one record per CDR3 protein. The data contain 800,000 to 1,000,000 distinct CDR3 sequences, less than 30% of them singletons. The source material was PBMCs, mostly from graft donor cells, sampled 360 days after TCRalphabeta/CD19-depleted stem cell transplant. These receptor sequences come from a boy younger than two who had a stem cell transplant for SCID, so the T cells may come from the graft donor.

The V and J genes are TRBV25-1 and TRBJ2-7; D may match TRBD1 or TRBD2 (5 bases each). V was pared by 6 bases and J by 0 bases, with 18 bases between. CDR3 length: 16 residues. Germline lookup yields CDR1 MGHDK and CDR2 SYGVNS. The CDR3 loop reads CASSLPGPRSSYEQYF. CDR3 coding DNA: TGTGCCAGCAGCCTACCGGGACCCCGAAGCTCCTACGAGCAGTACTTC.

The V call is TRBV20-1, the J call TRBJ2-7; the D gene is possibly TRBD1 (6 bases). Germline V lookup: CDR1 DFQATT, CDR2 SNEGSKA (reference sequence). Trimming cost V 3 bases and J 0 bases, with 18 bases left between them. The CDR3 runs 16 residues. This CDR3 is CSASPFLRGDSYEQYF. The CDR3 nucleotides are TGCAGTGCTAGCCCATTCCTCAGGGGAGACTCCTACGAGCAGTACTTC.

The table lists this clonotype with a few counts. The chain recombines TRBV28 with TRBJ2-1; D uncertain. V was clipped by 5 bases and J by 7 bases, with 15 bases between them. This CDR3 has 14 residues. CDR1 and CDR2 (germline): MDHEN, SYDVKM. The CDR3 here is CASSPRQSRNEQFF. CDR3 sequence (DNA): TGTGCCAGCAGTCCCCGTCAAAGTCGAAATGAGCAGTTCTTC.

The chain combines TRBV12-3 or TRBV12-4 with TRBJ2-1; 9 nucleotides line up with TRBD1. This CDR3 region has 16 residues. With V trimmed by 6 bases and J by 4 bases, 10 bases remained unmatched. CDR3 amino acids: CASSLEEGTGYNEQFF. CDR3 bases: TGTGCCAGCAGCTTGGAGGAGGGGACAGGGTACAATGAGCAGTTCTTC.

V usage is TRBV5-1 and J usage is TRBJ2-5; 10 bases agree with TRBD1. This CDR3 contains 17 residues. The V segment lost 0 bases and the J segment 6 bases; nucleotides outside the gene matches: 11. Germline V lookup: CDR1 SGHRS, CDR2 YFSETQ. The DNA of the CDR3 is TGCGCCAGCAGCTTGGCACTCTCCCGGGACAGGGGTCAGACCCAGTACTTC. This codes for CASSLALSRDRGQTQYF.

The chain couples TRBV4-1 to TRBJ1-2, with D hard to call. CDR3 length: 16 amino acids. Germline lookup yields CDR1 MGHRA and CDR2 YSYEKL. Trimming left V 4 bases short and J 1 base short, with 16 bases between. The CDR3 region has the DNA TGCGCCAGCAGCCTCGGGTGGGGAGAGGATAACTATGGCTACACCTTC. Its translation is CASSLGWGEDNYGYTF.

Ten or more counts support this clonotype. The rearrangement links TRBV12-3 or TRBV12-4 to TRBJ2-7; TRBD1 matches at 9 bases. V lost 5 bases and J lost 3; bases outside the gene matches: 8. CDR3 length equals 15 residues. The CDR3 coding sequence is TGTGCCAGCAGTCCGACGACAGGGGGTCACTACGAGCAGTACTTC. The encoded protein is CASSPTTGGHYEQYF.

This clonotype was recorded a few times. CDR3 DNA sequence: TGCAGTCTCCGTGGGGGTGCGGCAGATACGCAGTATTTT. As protein: CSLRGGAADTQYF. This chain uses TRBV29-1 with TRBJ2-3; tentatively, D is TRBD1 or TRBD2 (5 bases each). This CDR3 has 13 amino acids. The germline V gene has CDR1 SQVTM and CDR2 ANQGSEA.

The chain uses TRBV29-1 and TRBJ2-1, with a possible D match to TRBD1 (6 bases). The germline CDR1 and CDR2 sequences are SQVTM and ANQGSEA. CDR3 size: 8 residues. For the CDR3, the DNA is TGCTCAGGGGAGGAGCAGTTCTTC. Amino acids: CSGEEQFF.

The chain links TRBV20-1 to TRBJ1-1; possibly TRBD1 for D (6 bases). CDR3 length equals 15 residues. V was trimmed by 4 bases and J by 4 bases, leaving 19 bases between them. The V gene's germline CDR1 is DFQATT and CDR2 SNEGSKA (reference sequence). CDR3: CSAKAHQGSGTEAFF. The CDR3 DNA reads TGCAGTGCTAAAGCCCATCAGGGGAGTGGCACTGAAGCTTTCTTT.

The chain carries TRBV9 and TRBJ2-3; D may be TRBD2 (5 bases). Germline assignment: CDR1 SGDLS and CDR2 YYNGEE. Trimming took off 3 bases at V and 7 bases at J, with 18 bases between the two ends. CDR3 length equals 15 residues. The CDR3 here is CASSGYSLEGNTQYF. The CDR3 bases are TGTGCCAGCAGCGGGTACTCACTAGAAGGGAATACGCAGTATTTT.

This clonotype was counted a few times. The chain has TRBV5-1 and TRBJ1-2; 7 bases map to TRBD1. V lost 5 bases to trimming and J lost 6 bases; unmatched junction nucleotides: 16. CDR1 and CDR2 (germline): SGHRS, YFSETQ. The CDR3 sequence is 16 residues long. The CDR3 loop is CASRTGTEASRNGYTF. The DNA for the CDR3 is TGCGCCAGCAGGACTGGGACAGAAGCCTCTAGGAATGGCTACACCTTC.

The CDR3 nucleotides read TGTGCCAGCAGCCGAACTAAGGTGGGGGTCGGCTCCTACAATGAGCAGTTCTTC. Its translation is CASSRTKVGVGSYNEQFF. This rearrangement joins TRBV9 to TRBJ2-1; D is tentatively TRBD1 or TRBD2 (5 bases each). V lost 4 bases and J lost 0, with 20 bases in between. The CDR3 contains 18 residues. CDR1 is SGDLS, CDR2 YYNGEE, per germline.

V gene TRBV5-1 combines with J gene TRBJ2-1; 8 nucleotides line up with TRBD2. V shed 1 base, J shed 6 bases, and the junction held 6 bases outside the gene matches. Germline V lookup: CDR1 SGHRS, CDR2 YFSETQ. This CDR3 region has 15 residues. Written as DNA, the CDR3 is TGCGCCAGCAGCTTGCAAAGCGGGGGTTTCAATGAGCAGTTCTTC. Translated: CASSLQSGGFNEQFF.

J is TRBJ2-3 and V is TRBV7-6, with a possible D match to TRBD1 (7 bases). Trimming removed 5 bases from V and 2 bases from J, with 14 bases in between. This CDR3 contains 15 residues. The germline V gene has CDR1 SGHVS and CDR2 FNYEAQ. The CDR3 sequence: CASSPTGRYTDTQYF. The DNA of the CDR3 is TGTGCCAGCAGCCCGACAGGGAGGTACACAGATACGCAGTATTTT. Filled out from reference TRBV7-6 and TRBJ2-3, the complete variable domain reads GAGVSQSPRYKVTKRGQDVALRCDPISGHVSLYWYRQALGQGPEFLTYFNYEAQQDKSGLPNDRFSAERPEGSISTLTIQRTEQRDSAMYRCASSPTGRYTDTQYFGPGTRLTVL.

This clonotype was observed a handful of times. The chain combines TRBV5-1 with TRBJ2-3; TRBD2 matches 10 bases. Per germline, CDR1 SGHRS and CDR2 YFSETQ. With 4 bases clipped from V and 3 bases from J, the junction kept 8 bases outside the gene matches. The CDR3 has 16 residues. The CDR3 nucleotides read TGCGCCAGCAGCCGAAAAGGTAGCGGGGGGACAGATACGCAGTATTTT. It specifies CASSRKGSGGTDTQYF.

This rearrangement joins TRBV5-1 to TRBJ2-1, with D uncertain. Germline V gene data show CDR1 as SGHRS and CDR2 as YFSETQ. The CDR3 has 19 amino acids. The V and J ends lost 0 bases and 1 base respectively, with 20 bases between them. The CDR3 DNA reads as TGCGCCAGCAGCTTGGCCAATGGGGAACACCTTATGTCCTACAATGAGCAGTTCTTC. It is translated as CASSLANGEHLMSYNEQFF.

The chain employs TRBV9 and TRBJ1-5; the match to TRBD1 covers 8 bases. Germline assignment: CDR1 SGDLS and CDR2 YYNGEE. The CDR3 runs 14 residues. Trimming removed 3 bases from V and 5 bases from J; junction bases left unmatched: 4. CDR3 residues: CASSAGQGYQPQHF. CDR3 nucleotides: TGTGCCAGCAGCGCAGGACAGGGTTATCAGCCCCAGCATTTT.

This clonotype was counted a few times. The genes are TRBV7-9 and TRBJ1-1; no clear D. V lost 5 bases, J lost 4 bases, and 11 bases lay in between. The germline V gene encodes CDR1 SEHNR and CDR2 FQNEAQ (reference sequence). The CDR3 totals 13 residues. In nucleotides, the CDR3 is TGTGCCAGCAGCGGAGTTTTTGCCACTGAAGCTTTCTTT. Translated, it gives CASSGVFATEAFF. The full variable domain, its missing parts supplied by reference TRBV7-9 and TRBJ1-1, is DTGVSQNPRHKITKRGQNVTFRCDPISEHNRLYWYRQTLGQGPEFLTYFQNEAQLEKSRLLSDRFSAERPKGSFSTLEIQRTEQGDSAMYLCASSGVFATEAFFGQGTRLTVV.

This chain links TRBV18 with TRBJ2-1; 11 bases line up with TRBD1. Germline-derived CDR1 and CDR2 are KGHSH and LQKENI. This CDR3 has 15 residues. The V gene end was trimmed by 3 bases and the J gene end by 8 bases; junction bases not matched to a gene: 6. The CDR3 bases are TGTGCCAGCTCACCCTGGGGGACAGGGGGGCATGAGCAGTTCTTC. Translated: CASSPWGTGGHEQFF. Variable domain in full (rest from reference TRBV18 and TRBJ2-1): NAGVMQNPRHLVRRRGQEARLRCSPMKGHSHVYWYRQLPEEGLKFMVYLQKENIIDESGMPKERFSAEFPKEGPSILRIQQVVRGDSAAYFCASSPWGTGGHEQFFGPGTRLTVL.

The V and J genes are TRBV4-1 and TRBJ1-1; 8 bases are a match to TRBD1. Germline trimming cut 2 bases from V and 1 base from J; bases unmatched to any gene: 9. There are 17 residues in the CDR3. Germline V gives CDR1 MGHRA, CDR2 YSYEKL. CDR3 DNA sequence: TGCGCCAGCAGCCAACCTTGGAGGACAGGGAGGAACACTGAAGCTTTCTTT. As protein: CASSQPWRTGRNTEAFF.

The rearrangement uses TRBV7-2 and TRBJ2-5, with D possibly being TRBD1 (5 bases). The CDR3 covers 14 residues. Germline V gives CDR1 SGHTA, CDR2 FQGNSA. V lost 1 base to trimming and J lost 5 bases, with 11 bases between them. In DNA form, the CDR3 reads TGTGCCAGCAGCTTAGACGGCAGGGTGGAGACCCAGTACTTC. It codes for CASSLDGRVETQYF.

The J gene is TRBJ2-1, the V gene TRBV4-1; TRBD1 aligns across 9 bases. This CDR3 has 15 residues. Germline trimming cut 4 bases from V and 8 bases from J; bases unmatched to any gene: 9. CDR1 and CDR2 (germline): MGHRA, YSYEKL. The CDR3 reads CASSRSGTGRHEQFF. The CDR3 coding sequence is TGCGCCAGCAGCCGATCAGGGACAGGGAGGCATGAGCAGTTCTTC.

The V gene is TRBV27, the J gene TRBJ2-1, with 10 bases matching TRBD2. V lost 0 bases and J lost 2; bases outside the gene matches: 7. In germline, CDR1 is MNHEY, CDR2 SMNVEV (reference sequence). This CDR3 region has 18 residues. The CDR3 DNA sequence: TGTGCCAGCAGTTTATCAGCGGGAGGGCCCATGCCCTACAATGAGCAGTTCTTC. This gives the protein CASSLSAGGPMPYNEQFF.

In its sample, this clonotype was seen a few times. The V gene is TRBV3-1, the J gene TRBJ1-1; 7 nucleotides agree with TRBD1. The CDR3 is 15 amino acids. The junction had 4 bases not matched to a gene; V was cut back by 3 bases and J by 0 bases. CDR1 and CDR2 (germline): LGHDT, YNNKEL (reference sequence). The CDR3 DNA is TGTGCCAGCAGCCAGATACAGGGGTTGAACACTGAAGCTTTCTTT. It codes for CASSQIQGLNTEAFF.